The T cell receptor beta chain under discussion was sequenced for a study of graft-versus-host responses after intestinal transplantation. Overall study context: Each transplant was multivisceral, liver-intestinal, or isolated intestinal. Recipients across the board were started on anti-thymocyte globulin induction, then kept on tacrolimus and steroids for two to four years. Whole-study findings and limits: GvH clonotypes were identified within recipient marrow, with a subset emerging first in ileum or blood. Individuals carrying graft-donor T cell macrochimerism showed high graft-versus-host to host-versus-graft clonal ratios in allografts.

CDR3 size: 11 residues. Per germline, CDR1 SGHDN and CDR2 FVKESK. V lost 7 bases, J lost 2 bases, and 3 bases lay in between. Here immunoSEQ multiplex PCR was the method, and the copy in TCRdb shows in-frame clones only, minus some. This sample has approximately 130,000 clones, with just over 90% found just once. A few counts support this clone. The antigen is unknown. The sample consisted of unstimulated CD4+ T cells sorted from spleen or lymph node cells, taken before intestinal transplant. The receptor was isolated from a human donor who received an intestinal transplant. The chain couples TRBV14 to TRBJ1-3; D unresolved. CDR3: CASTAGNTIYF. As DNA, the CDR3 is TGTGCCAGCACAGCTGGAAACACCATATATTTT.